The 32 T cell receptor beta chains below come from one sample, sequenced in a study of T cells in Graves' hyperthyroidism and ophthalmopathy. Amplified TCR beta CDR3 regions came from RNA transcripts. When the TCR CDR3 underwent first-round RT-PCR, the HTBI primer set was used. A single record per CDR3 protein comes from TCRdb applying MiXCR to the multiplex PCR reads. The table records roughly 500,000 distinct CDR3 sequences, roughly 15% of them present only once. Sequencing was done on a sample of blood. These receptor sequences come from a woman between 25 and 40 years old with Graves' ophthalmopathy.

This clonotype was seen repeatedly, ten times or more. The chain's CDR3 is CSAREARGRINEKLFF. CDR3 nucleotides: TGCAGTGCTAGAGAGGCCAGGGGGCGGATTAATGAAAAACTGTTTTTT. The chain joins TRBV20-1 to TRBJ1-4; 8 bases are a match to TRBD1. This CDR3 region has 16 residues. V lost 0 bases and J lost 4; bases outside the gene matches: 7. Germline V gives CDR1 DFQATT, CDR2 SNEGSKA (reference sequence).

This clonotype was counted ten times or more. The chain links TRBV6-1 to TRBJ1-1; D possibly corresponds to TRBD1 (6 bases). The V gene's germline CDR1 is MNHNS and CDR2 SASEGT. The CDR3 is 12 residues long. Trimming removed 1 base at V and 10 bases at J, with 10 bases between. The CDR3 DNA reads TGTGCCAGCAGTGAAGAACGGGGGCGAGCTTTCTTT. Protein sequence: CASSEERGRAFF.

This clonotype was found a few times. The gene calls are TRBV30 and TRBJ2-3, with TRBD2 matching 8 bases. This CDR3 contains 14 residues. CDR1 GTSNPN and CDR2 SVGIG come from the germline V gene (reference sequence). V lost 3 bases and J lost 11; bases outside the gene matches: 13. The chain's CDR3 is CAWSPLRGSGRQYF. Written as DNA, the CDR3 is TGTGCCTGGAGCCCATTAAGGGGGAGCGGGAGGCAGTATTTT.

This clonotype has a count of ten or more. The chain joins TRBV24-1 to TRBJ2-7; D remains unclear. This CDR3 region has 13 residues. Germline CDR1 and CDR2: KGHDR and SFDVKD. Trimming pared 4 bases from V and 3 bases from J, leaving 9 bases between. CDR3 coding DNA: TGTGCCACCAGTGACATAGTATTCTACGAGCAGTACTTC. Protein product: CATSDIVFYEQYF.

In its sample, this clonotype was seen a few times. This sequence joins TRBV29-1 and TRBJ2-7; 13 bases align to TRBD2. V trimming: 6 bases; J trimming: 4 bases; junction bases outside the gene matches: 6. This CDR3 is 14 amino acids long. The germline gives CDR1 SQVTM, CDR2 ANQGSEA. The CDR3 sequence: CSVIPGLAGYEQYF. The CDR3 DNA reads TGCAGCGTGATACCGGGACTAGCGGGATACGAGCAGTACTTC.

This clonotype was recorded at least ten times. The J gene is TRBJ2-1, the V gene TRBV6-6; the match to TRBD1 covers 8 bases. After removal of 0 bases from V and 6 bases from J, the junction contained 7 bases not matched to a gene. The CDR3 length is 16 residues. Germline-derived CDR1 and CDR2 are MNHNY and SVGAGI (reference sequence). Written as DNA, the CDR3 is TGTGCCAGCAGTTACTCAGACAGGGGCCCTTTCAATGAGCAGTTCTTC. It codes for CASSYSDRGPFNEQFF.

This clonotype has ten or more counts. The rearrangement uses TRBV28 and TRBJ2-7; tentative D call: TRBD1 (6 bases). Germline values: CDR1 MDHEN, CDR2 SYDVKM. Trimming shortened V by 7 bases and J by 2 bases, and 9 bases separated the two germline ends. The CDR3 runs 12 residues. The CDR3 sequence is CASNQGTYEQYF. CDR3 coding DNA: TGTGCCAGCAATCAGGGGACCTACGAGCAGTACTTC.

V usage is TRBV30 and J usage is TRBJ1-2; D is undetermined. This CDR3 contains 11 residues. Trimming left V 4 bases short and J 8 bases short, with 11 bases between. Germline CDR1 GTSNPN, CDR2 SVGIG (reference sequence). The CDR3 sequence is CAWILSGGYTF. CDR3 DNA sequence: TGTGCCTGGATTTTATCGGGGGGCTACACCTTC. Using reference TRBV30 and TRBJ1-2 for the parts outside the CDR3, the full variable domain is SQTIHQWPATLVQPVGSPLSLECTVEGTSNPNLYWYRQAAGRGLQLLFYSVGIGQISSEVPQNLSASRPQDRQFILSSKKLLLSDSGFYLCAWILSGGYTFGSGTRLTVV.

Comments on this clonotype: The junction departs from the called germline gene at one end, perhaps through a read error. The chain carries TRBV6-2 or TRBV6-3 and TRBJ2-7, with 7 bases matching TRBD2. The length of the CDR3 is 13 residues. Germline CDR1 and CDR2: MNHEY and SVGEGT. Here the CDR3 DNA reads TGTGCCTGCAGCCCTGGGAGGGCCTACGAGCAGTACTTC. The encoded protein is CACSPGRAYEQYF.

In its sample, this clonotype was seen many times. This chain joins TRBV6-6 and TRBJ2-1, with 10 bases aligning to TRBD2. Germline V lookup: CDR1 MNHNY, CDR2 SVGAGI (reference sequence). J was trimmed by 5 bases and V by 3 bases; bases with no gene match: 7. The CDR3 covers 16 residues. The CDR3 coding sequence is TGTGCCAGCAGTTATAAGCGACTAGCGGGTAACAATGAGCAGTTCTTC. This sequence encodes CASSYKRLAGNNEQFF.

This clonotype was detected ten times or more. The genes are TRBV3-1 and TRBJ1-1; no clear D. The ends were cut back, 4 bases at V and 5 bases at J, with 11 bases in the middle. CDR3 length: 13 amino acids. Per the germline V gene, CDR1 is LGHDT and CDR2 is YNNKEL (reference sequence). CDR3 coding DNA: TGTGCCAGCAGCCGCGCCGGGTTGACTGAAGCTTTCTTT. Its translation is CASSRAGLTEAFF.

This chain joins TRBV6-5 and TRBJ2-7, with D maybe TRBD1 (5 bases). Between the trimmed V and J ends, which lost 2 bases and 2 bases, there was a span of 13 bases. This CDR3 has 15 amino acids. Germline V CDR1 and CDR2: MNHEY, SVGAGI. The CDR3, as DNA: TGTGCCAGCAGTTACGGGGCAGGAAAGGCCTACGAGCAGTACTTC. It specifies CASSYGAGKAYEQYF.

This clonotype was observed many times. The genes are TRBV5-1 and TRBJ2-7; 9 nucleotides align to TRBD1. Trimming took 0 bases from V and 0 from J; bases not matched to a gene: 10. Germline values: CDR1 SGHRS, CDR2 YFSETQ. The CDR3 consists of 18 residues. The CDR3 here is CASSLAATGGLSSYEQYF. Written as DNA, the CDR3 is TGCGCCAGCAGCTTGGCGGCGACAGGGGGTTTGAGCTCCTACGAGCAGTACTTC.

This clonotype has a handful of counts. In DNA, the CDR3 is TGTGCCAGCAGCCTGCCCGGACTCTCAGGAGGCTACACCTTC. Encoded protein: CASSLPGLSGGYTF. The gene calls are TRBV7-9 and TRBJ1-2, with no clear D. CDR3 length equals 14 residues. V was clipped by 5 bases and J by 8 bases, with 18 bases between them. The V gene's germline CDR1 is SEHNR and CDR2 FQNEAQ (reference sequence).

This clonotype has at least ten counts. The rearrangement uses TRBV6-1 and TRBJ2-5; D might be TRBD2 (5 bases). The CDR3 loop spans 14 amino acids. The V and J ends lost 3 bases and 5 bases respectively, with 13 bases between them. Germline CDR1 is MNHNS and CDR2 is SASEGT. DNA of the CDR3: TGTGCCAGCAGTGAGCCCCGGCGGGTTGAGACCCAGTACTTC. Amino acids: CASSEPRRVETQYF.

J is TRBJ2-3 and V is TRBV2; 9 nucleotides line up with TRBD2. The CDR3 totals 16 residues. The germline V gene has CDR1 SNHLY and CDR2 FYNNEI. The ends lost 2 bases at V and 0 bases at J; junction bases unmatched: 3. The CDR3 nucleotides read TGTGCCAGCAGTGAAATTAGCGGGAGTAGCACAGATACGCAGTATTTT. Translating it yields CASSEISGSSTDTQYF.

The rearrangement uses TRBV12-3 or TRBV12-4 and TRBJ1-1, with 7 positions matching TRBD1. Germline trimming cut 4 bases from V and 6 bases from J; bases unmatched to any gene: 5. The CDR3 covers 13 residues. In nucleotides, the CDR3 is TGTGCCAGCAGTTCAGACAGGGTGGCTGAAGCTTTCTTT. This sequence encodes CASSSDRVAEAFF.

The rearrangement links TRBV19 to TRBJ1-1, with D perhaps TRBD1 (6 bases). Trimming removed 5 bases at V and 4 bases at J, with 11 bases between. In germline, CDR1 is LNHDA, CDR2 SQIVND (reference sequence). The CDR3 length is 13 residues. CDR3: CASSHQGSTEAFF. The DNA of the CDR3 is TGTGCCAGTAGTCATCAGGGGAGCACTGAAGCTTTCTTT. Full variable domain (remainder filled in from reference TRBV19 and TRBJ1-1): DGGITQSPKYLFRKEGQNVTLSCEQNLNHDAMYWYRQDPGQGLRLIYYSQIVNDFQKGDIAEGYSVSREKKESFPLTVTSAQKNPTAFYLCASSHQGSTEAFFGQGTRLTVV.

The chain couples TRBV6-6 to TRBJ2-5; TRBD2 aligns across 12 bases. The CDR3 runs 19 residues. Per germline, CDR1 MNHNY and CDR2 SVGAGI (reference sequence). V shed 2 bases, J shed 0 bases, and the junction held 10 bases outside the gene matches. The CDR3 is CASSYDLLAGGFHQETQYF. CDR3 sequence (DNA): TGTGCCAGCAGTTACGATCTCCTAGCGGGAGGGTTCCACCAAGAGACCCAGTACTTC.

This clonotype showed up many times. The V and J genes are TRBV7-9 and TRBJ2-7, with 9 positions matching TRBD1. The length of the CDR3 is 16 residues. With 6 bases clipped from V and 2 bases from J, the junction kept 11 bases outside the gene matches. Germline V gene sequence: CDR1 SEHNR, CDR2 FQNEAQ (reference sequence). The CDR3 DNA sequence: TGTGCCAGCAGTTATACCCCGGGACAGGGCCCCTACGAGCAGTACTTC. Amino acids: CASSYTPGQGPYEQYF.

This clonotype was counted many times. This rearrangement joins TRBV30 to TRBJ1-3; 7 nucleotides line up with TRBD1. Germline-derived CDR1 and CDR2 are GTSNPN and SVGIG (reference sequence). Trimming at V came to 1 base and at J to 4 bases, leaving 4 bases not matched to a gene. CDR3 length: 14 residues. The CDR3, as DNA: TGTGCCTGGAGTGAGGGGGCAGGCGGAAACACCATATATTTT. Translating gives CAWSEGAGGNTIYF.

The table lists this clonotype with a few counts. The rearrangement uses TRBV12-3 or TRBV12-4 and TRBJ1-2; 8 bases are shared with TRBD1. The CDR3 sequence is 15 residues long. Trimming at V came to 6 bases and at J to 3 bases, leaving 9 bases not matched to a gene. Here the CDR3 DNA reads TGTGCCAGCAGGGGGGGACAGGCCGACGACTATGGCTACACCTTC. It yields the protein CASRGGQADDYGYTF.

This CDR3 is CASSRKARVGEQYF. CDR3 coding DNA: TGTGCCAGCAGTCGAAAGGCCAGGGTAGGCGAGCAGTACTTC. The V call is TRBV27, the J call TRBJ2-7; TRBD1 is a possible D gene (5 bases). The V end lost 5 bases, the J end lost 6 bases, and 17 bases lay between the germline ends. Germline CDR1 MNHEY, CDR2 SMNVEV (reference sequence). CDR3 length: 14 amino acids.

The rearrangement links TRBV11-2 to TRBJ1-4, with D uncertain. In germline, CDR1 is SGHAT, CDR2 FQNNGV. Trimming shortened V by 5 bases and J by 0 bases, and 10 bases separated the two germline ends. The CDR3 totals 15 residues. This CDR3 is CASSPTGATNEKLFF. The CDR3 nucleotides are TGTGCCAGCAGCCCGACGGGTGCAACTAATGAAAAACTGTTTTTT.

This clonotype was seen a few times. The rearrangement links TRBV7-9 to TRBJ2-7; no definite D call. The length of the CDR3 is 13 residues. Germline V CDR1 and CDR2: SEHNR, FQNEAQ (reference sequence). V lost 5 bases and J 3 bases, leaving 11 bases between the germline ends. The CDR3, as DNA: TGTGCCAGCAGCCCGAAAGTCATCTACGAGCAGTACTTC. Its protein product is CASSPKVIYEQYF.

In this sample, this clonotype turned up many times. This chain connects TRBV12-3 or TRBV12-4 to TRBJ2-3, with 7 bases lining up with TRBD2. Losses at the gene ends were 8 bases for V and 2 bases for J; bases not matched to a gene: 7. The CDR3 sequence is 14 residues long. The CDR3 loop is CASRGREYTDTQYF. In DNA, the CDR3 is TGTGCCAGCCGCGGGCGGGAGTACACAGATACGCAGTATTTT.

This clonotype was seen many times. The chain uses TRBV20-1 and TRBJ1-2, with a possible D match to TRBD1 (5 bases). CDR3 length: 15 amino acids. Germline lookup yields CDR1 DFQATT and CDR2 SNEGSKA (reference sequence). Trimming left V 0 bases short and J 5 bases short, with 16 bases between. CDR3 DNA: TGCAGTGCTAGAGATTGGGCTCTGGGGGGTTATGGCTACACCTTC. Its translation is CSARDWALGGYGYTF.

The chain has TRBV28 and TRBJ2-3; D gene unclear. This CDR3 has 13 amino acids. V lost 6 bases and J 2 bases, leaving 9 bases between the germline ends. Germline values: CDR1 MDHEN, CDR2 SYDVKM. The CDR3 DNA follows: TGTGCCAGCAGCCGACCCTTCACAGATACGCAGTATTTT. Its protein product is CASSRPFTDTQYF. Combining the CDR3 with reference TRBV28 and TRBJ2-3 gives the whole variable domain DVKVTQSSRYLVKRTGEKVFLECVQDMDHENMFWYRQDPGLGLRLIYFSYDVKMKEKGDIPEGYSVSREKKERFSLILESASTNQTSMYLCASSRPFTDTQYFGPGTRLTVL.

In its sample, this clonotype was seen many times. The chain combines TRBV7-9 with TRBJ2-3; 9 nucleotides align to TRBD2. This CDR3 contains 15 residues. CDR1 and CDR2 (germline): SEHNR, FQNEAQ (reference sequence). Trimming took 4 bases from V and 3 from J; bases not matched to a gene: 5. CDR3 loop: CASSYGLAITDTQYF. Written as DNA, the CDR3 is TGTGCCAGCAGCTACGGACTAGCGATTACAGATACGCAGTATTTT.

Ten or more counts support this clonotype. This chain links TRBV28 with TRBJ2-1; TRBD2 is a possible D gene (6 bases). CDR1 is MDHEN, CDR2 SYDVKM, per germline. CDR3 size: 17 residues. V shed 5 bases and J shed 1 base, with 18 bases lying between them. CDR3 loop: CASSLQPGGVSYNEQFF. CDR3 DNA: TGTGCCAGCAGTCTCCAACCCGGGGGAGTTTCCTACAATGAGCAGTTCTTC.

This clonotype was counted at least ten times. The V call is TRBV12-3 or TRBV12-4, the J call TRBJ2-7; D is possibly TRBD1 or TRBD2 (5 bases each). The V end lost 8 bases, the J end lost 1 base, and 15 bases lay between the germline ends. This CDR3 is 14 amino acids long. The CDR3: CASSAEGRSYEQYF. CDR3 in DNA: TGTGCCAGCTCTGCCGAGGGACGGTCCTACGAGCAGTACTTC.

This clonotype has a handful of counts. The V gene is TRBV10-3, the J gene TRBJ1-4, with D possibly being TRBD1 (6 bases). This CDR3 spans 16 amino acids. The germline V and J ends were trimmed by 6 bases and 8 bases, with 22 bases remaining between them. From germline, CDR1 is ENHRY and CDR2 SYGVKD. CDR3 region: CAISETTRDIWEKLFF. The CDR3 DNA is TGTGCCATCAGCGAAACTACTCGGGACATCTGGGAAAAACTGTTTTTT.